These 5 T cell receptor beta chains share one sample of origin, sequenced in a study of T cell responses to AZD1222 COVID-19 vaccine. The method was immunoSEQ multiplex PCR; TCRdb's version includes in-frame clones alone and lacks a portion of them. Of 75,000 to 100,000 clones in the sample, just over 90% were seen once. The sequencing here drew on peripheral blood, taken on day 0 of AZD1222 vaccination. The receptor source for this set is an adult in good health.

V gene TRBV19 combines with J gene TRBJ2-7; perhaps TRBD2 as D (7 bases). Germline V gene lookup returns CDR1 LNHDA and CDR2 SQIVND (reference sequence). The ends were cut back, 1 base at V and 1 base at J, with 11 bases in the middle. The CDR3 is 15 amino acids. The CDR3 reads CASSIGGGASYEQYF. The CDR3, as DNA: TGTGCCAGTAGTATAGGTGGGGGGGCATCCTACGAGCAGTACTTC. Drawing the rest from reference TRBV19 and TRBJ2-7, the complete variable domain is DGGITQSPKYLFRKEGQNVTLSCEQNLNHDAMYWYRQDPGQGLRLIYYSQIVNDFQKGDIAEGYSVSREKKESFPLTVTSAQKNPTAFYLCASSIGGGASYEQYFGPGTRLTVT.

This clone has a handful of counts. The chain uses TRBV19 and TRBJ1-5; D perhaps matches TRBD1 (5 bases). CDR1 is LNHDA and CDR2 is SQIVND in the germline V gene (reference sequence). Trimming shortened V by 5 bases and J by 7 bases, and 12 bases separated the two germline ends. The CDR3 covers 13 residues. The chain's CDR3 is CASSAQGAQPQHF. CDR3 DNA: TGTGCCAGTAGTGCCCAGGGAGCCCAGCCCCAGCATTTT.

This chain's CDR3 is CASSFRGVDYQYF. The CDR3, as DNA: TGTGCCAGCAGTTTCCGGGGGGTCGATTATCAGTATTTT. The chain is built from TRBV27 and TRBJ2-3; the match to TRBD2 covers 7 bases. Per germline, CDR1 MNHEY and CDR2 SMNVEV (reference sequence). The CDR3 consists of 13 residues. The trim removed 3 bases at V and 12 bases at J, leaving 9 bases unmatched.

The chain uses TRBV4-1 and TRBJ2-5; 8 positions agree with TRBD2. V shed 1 base and J 0 bases; nucleotides not matched to a gene: 13. The CDR3 extends over 19 amino acids. The germline gives CDR1 MGHRA, CDR2 YSYEKL. CDR3 nucleotide sequence: TGCGCCAGCAGCCAAGTTGGGCGTTTGACTAGCGACAACCAAGAGACCCAGTACTTC. Its translation: CASSQVGRLTSDNQETQYF.

The gene calls are TRBV7-8 and TRBJ2-7, with TRBD2 identical over 7 bases. Germline lookup yields CDR1 SGHVS and CDR2 FQNEAQ. The CDR3 contains 14 residues. The V and J ends lost 5 bases and 2 bases, in that order; junction bases with no gene match: 6. The CDR3 nucleotides are TGTGCCAGCAGCCCTCGAGCGGGGACCTACGAGCAGTACTTC. This encodes CASSPRAGTYEQYF.